This T cell receptor (beta chain) was recovered during a study of blood T cells in healthy people across ages. A remark on this clonotype: Given a much more abundant clone one base away, this may be a read error.

Primers used in a second PCR of roughly 6 to 12 cycles were a sample-barcoded 5' primer and a J-beta primer mix. TCRdb re-derived calls from the 5' RACE reads in MiXCR, one entry per CDR3 protein. The sample has about 1.8 million distinct CDR3 sequences, about 50% seen once. CDR3 length: 13 amino acids. The sequence was obtained from a woman between 40 and 55 years old in good health. The sequencing sample was made of blood. V gene TRBV21-1 combines with J gene TRBJ2-3. TRBV21-1 is a pseudogene locus. The DNA for the CDR3 is TGTGCCAGCAGCACAGCCAGCACAGATATGCAGTATTTT. It is translated as CASSTASTDMQYF.